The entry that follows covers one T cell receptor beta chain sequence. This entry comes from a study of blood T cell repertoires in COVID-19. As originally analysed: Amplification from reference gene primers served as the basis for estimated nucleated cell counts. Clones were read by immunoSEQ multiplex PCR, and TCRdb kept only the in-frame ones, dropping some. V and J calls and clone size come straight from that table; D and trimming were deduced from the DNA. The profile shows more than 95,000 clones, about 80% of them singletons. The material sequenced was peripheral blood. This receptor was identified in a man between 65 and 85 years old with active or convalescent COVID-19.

The CDR3 region is CSASDGQGLINYGYTF. In DNA, the CDR3 is TGCAGTGCTAGTGACGGACAGGGGTTAATTAACTATGGCTACACCTTC. V usage is TRBV20-1 and J usage is TRBJ1-2, with 9 bases matching TRBD1. Germline trimming cut 3 bases from V and 1 base from J; bases unmatched to any gene: 9. This CDR3 is 16 amino acids long. Germline CDR1 DFQATT, CDR2 SNEGSKA (reference sequence).